This entry lists 3 T cell receptor beta chains sequenced from one sample in a study of T cells after yellow fever vaccination. TCRdb processed the 5' RACE reads anew with MiXCR; each CDR3 protein has one entry. Of roughly 500,000 distinct CDR3 sequences detected, 15% to 20% appear once; the ten largest clones hold approximately 15%. This specimen was PBMCs, taken 15 days after the yellow fever booster vaccination. Every receptor here comes from a man in his thirties or forties who received the YFV17D yellow fever vaccine.

This chain joins TRBV29-1 and TRBJ2-5; D may be TRBD1 or TRBD2 (5 bases each). This CDR3 region has 11 residues. Trimming pared 7 bases from V and 9 bases from J, leaving 15 bases between. Germline-derived CDR1 and CDR2 are SQVTM and ANQGSEA. The CDR3 DNA sequence: TGCAGCGCGGGACCCCAACGGGCCCAGTACTTC. Translating it yields CSAGPQRAQYF.

The rearrangement joins TRBV30 to TRBJ2-1, with TRBD1 matching over 12 bases. Unmatched junction bases numbered 6, after V lost 3 bases and J lost 0 bases. CDR3 size: 17 residues. Germline CDR1 and CDR2: GTSNPN and SVGIG (reference sequence). CDR3 nucleotide sequence: TGTGCCTGGAGAGGTGGGGACAGGGGGCCCTCCTACAATGAGCAGTTCTTC. Amino acids: CAWRGGDRGPSYNEQFF. The variable domain in full, completed from reference TRBV30 and TRBJ2-1, reads SQTIHQWPATLVQPVGSPLSLECTVEGTSNPNLYWYRQAAGRGLQLLFYSVGIGQISSEVPQNLSASRPQDRQFILSSKKLLLSDSGFYLCAWRGGDRGPSYNEQFFGPGTRLTVL.

This clonotype was recorded a few times. The chain employs TRBV27 and TRBJ2-5; unclear D gene. Trimming stripped 5 bases from V and 1 base from J, with 14 bases between. Germline values: CDR1 MNHEY, CDR2 SMNVEV (reference sequence). This CDR3 spans 15 amino acids. Here the CDR3 DNA reads TGTGCCAGCAGTCTCCATCCCGGACCCCAAGAGACCCAGTACTTC. Residues: CASSLHPGPQETQYF.